Listed below are T cell receptor beta chains from one sample, sequenced in a study of blood T cell repertoires in COVID-19. Clones were read by immunoSEQ multiplex PCR, and TCRdb kept only the in-frame ones, dropping some. Of some 67,000 clones in the sample, about 87% were seen once. Sequencing input: peripheral blood. The receptors come from a man in his fifties with active COVID-19. Both conserved end residues are part of each CDR3. The D gene is left open where the match is weak. Size values are once, few and many counts, or a class for expanded clones, and some rows have none.

TRBD1	17	TRBJ2-7	TRBV23-1	NA	CASSQVKGARSSYEQYF	TGCGCCAGCAGTCAAGTCAAGGGGGCGAGGAGCTCCTACGAGCAGTACTTC
NA	15	TRBJ1-4	TRBV30	few	CAWSVQQVHYEKLFF	TGTGCCTGGAGTGTACAACAGGTTCATTATGAAAAACTGTTTTTT
TRBD1	16	TRBJ2-7	TRBV18	NA	CASSPLGTGGPYEQYF	TGTGCCAGCTCACCCTTAGGGACAGGGGGACCCTACGAGCAGTACTTC
NA	16	TRBJ2-1	TRBV6-6	NA	CASSYVASVSRNEQFF	TGTGCCAGCAGTTACGTTGCTAGCGTGAGTCGCAATGAGCAGTTCTTC
TRBD2	15	TRBJ2-7	TRBV4-3	NA	CASSQGGLAPYEQYF	TGCGCCAGCAGCCAAGGCGGACTAGCTCCCTACGAGCAGTACTTC
NA	11	TRBJ2-7	TRBV5-4	NA	CASSSYYEQYF	TGTGCCAGCAGCTCTTACTACGAGCAGTACTTC
NA	14	TRBJ1-5	TRBV5-1	NA	CASPWGGSNQPQHF	TGCGCCAGCCCATGGGGAGGAAGCAATCAGCCCCAGCATTTT
NA	15	TRBJ2-7	TRBV5-1	NA	CASSLETASRYEQYF	TGCGCCAGCAGCTTGGAGACAGCCTCAAGATACGAGCAGTACTTC
TRBD1	15	TRBJ2-5	TRBV2	NA	CASRRDRGHEETQYF	TGTGCCAGCAGAAGGGACAGGGGGCATGAAGAGACCCAGTACTTC
TRBD1	15	TRBJ2-3	TRBV5-8	NA	CASSTGTGYTDTQYF	TGTGCCAGCAGCACCGGGACAGGATACACAGATACGCAGTATTTT
NA	16	TRBJ2-7	TRBV28	NA	CASTKSGLISSYEQYF	TGTGCCAGCACCAAATCAGGGCTCATTAGCTCCTACGAGCAGTACTTC
TRBD2	13	TRBJ2-7	TRBV5-5	NA	CASRLAANYEQYF	TGTGCCAGCAGGCTAGCGGCGAACTACGAGCAGTACTTC
TRBD2	15	TRBJ2-3	TRBV10-3	NA	CAIMREGQGTDTQYF	TGTGCCATCATGAGGGAGGGGCAAGGCACAGATACGCAGTATTTT
NA	13	TRBJ2-7	TRBV12-3/TRBV12-4	NA	CASSPGAPMEQYF	TGTGCCAGCAGCCCAGGGGCCCCAATGGAGCAGTACTTC
TRBD2	16	TRBJ2-7	TRBV29-1	NA	CSAVGGTSGRIHEQYF	TGCAGCGCCGTGGGGGGGACTAGCGGGAGAATCCACGAGCAGTACTTC
TRBD1	16	TRBJ1-1	TRBV6-2/TRBV6-3	NA	CASSLTEGQQNTEAFF	TGTGCCAGCAGTCTAACTGAGGGACAGCAGAACACTGAAGCTTTCTTT
TRBD2	17	TRBJ2-1	TRBV5-4	NA	CASSFLLAAGGINEQFF	TGTGCCAGCAGCTTTCTCCTAGCGGCGGGAGGCATCAATGAGCAGTTCTTC
NA	14	TRBJ1-3	TRBV28	NA	CASSRPGGEGSIYF	TGTGCCAGCAGCCGCCCGGGGGGTGAGGGCTCCATATATTTT
NA	15	TRBJ1-5	TRBV5-6	NA	CASSRYRLLGQPQHF	TGTGCCAGCAGCCGCTACAGGCTGTTGGGGCAGCCCCAGCATTTT
NA	14	TRBJ2-1	TRBV4-2	NA	CASSQDRTYNEQFF	TGTGCCAGCAGCCAAGATAGAACCTACAATGAGCAGTTCTTC
TRBD2	16	TRBJ2-3	TRBV9	NA	CASSVLAGELTDTQYF	TGTGCCAGCAGCGTCTTAGCGGGTGAACTCACAGATACGCAGTATTTT
TRBD2	15	TRBJ2-7	TRBV6-5	NA	CASSYESSGRGEQYF	TGTGCCAGCAGTTACGAATCCAGCGGGAGGGGCGAGCAGTACTTC
TRBD1	18	TRBJ2-5	TRBV3-1/TRBV3-2	once	CASSHRRTGGRGTETQYF	TGTGCCAGCAGCCATCGTCGGACAGGCGGTAGAGGTACAGAGACCCAGTACTTC